This T cell receptor beta chain originates from a study of early T cells in non-severe SARS-CoV-2 infection. This CDR3 comprises 13 residues. V lost 3 bases and J 7 bases, leaving 13 bases between the germline ends. Germline V gene sequence: CDR1 MNHEY, CDR2 SMNVEV (reference sequence). Ten or more counts support this clonotype. In the library, individual cDNA molecules carried attached unique molecular identifiers. TCRdb fed the 5' RACE reads into MiXCR, producing one record per CDR3 protein. The sample records tens of thousands of distinct CDR3 sequences, 7.5% to 9.5% being singletons. The clonotype comes from an adult who was a healthcare worker with PCR-confirmed SARS-CoV-2 infection or an uninfected control (not recorded which). The sample in question was whole blood, obtained at baseline. The chain recombines TRBV27 with TRBJ2-7, with no clear D. The CDR3 loop reads CASSFGHSLEQYF. The DNA of the CDR3 is TGTGCCAGCAGTTTTGGCCACTCTTTAGAGCAGTACTTC.